This T cell receptor (beta chain) comes out of a study of shared clonotypes between healthy human individuals. This was a deep-level run. The repertoire was sequenced with immunoSEQ multiplex PCR; TCRdb's copy has only in-frame clones and lacks some. The sample lists 1.5 million to 2.5 million clones; about 95% were seen once. Naive CD8 cells were CD45RO-negative, positively selected for CCR7, excluding terminally differentiated effector memory CD45RA+ cells. Germline assignment: CDR1 SNHLY and CDR2 FYNNEI. Trimming took 0 bases from V and 3 from J, leaving 12 bases between them. The CDR3 loop spans 16 amino acids. Details on this clone: Its antigen is undetermined.

Broader study findings: Richness estimates generally favored naive over memory subsets.

The sequencing sample was made of naive CD8+ T cells sorted from blood. The source is a man aged 18 to 30 in good health. The chain uses TRBV2 and TRBJ2-1; D call uncertain. The CDR3 sequence is CASSEAPGFSYNEQFF. Here the CDR3 DNA reads TGTGCCAGCAGTGAAGCCCCGGGCTTTAGCTACAATGAGCAGTTCTTC.